This is a list of T cell receptor beta chains from one sample in a study of STAT5B mutations in CD4+ large granular lymphocyte leukemia. Sequencing used immunoSEQ multiplex PCR; TCRdb keeps in-frame clones, though not all of them. The data contain under 40,000 clones, around 80% of them singletons. The sample comprised CD4+ T cells from blood buffy coats. The receptors were sampled from a human donor in good health. Each CDR3 is given with its conserved first and last residue. D genes are given only for firm matches. Clone size is given for some rows only: seen once, a few or many times, or a class if the clone is expanded.

J gene,V gene,D gene,clone size,CDR3 DNA,CDR3 protein
TRBJ1-2,TRBV28,.,.,TGTGCCGCCCTATCCCCCAGGGTTAACTATGGCTACACCTTC,CAALSPRVNYGYTF
TRBJ1-5,TRBV7-2,.,.,TGTGCCAGCAGCAAGGACAGATATAGCAATCAGCCCCAGCATTTT,CASSKDRYSNQPQHF
TRBJ2-5,TRBV21-1,.,.,TGTGCCAGCAGCTCTCAGGGTATCGGAGAGACCCAGTACTTC,CASSSQGIGETQYF
TRBJ1-3,TRBV30,TRBD1,.,TGTGCCTACCGGGACAGGGCTGGTGGAAACACCATATATTTT,CAYRDRAGGNTIYF
TRBJ1-6,TRBV19,.,.,TGTGCCAGTAGTATCGGCGGGGGGGGTGCTAATTCACCCCTCCACTTT,CASSIGGGGANSPLHF
TRBJ1-5,TRBV6-1,.,.,TGTGCCAGCAGTGACAATCAGCCCCAGCATTTT,CASSDNQPQHF
TRBJ2-2,TRBV5-1,.,.,TGCGCCAGCAGCTTGATAACCCCAGCCACCGGGGAGCTGTTTTTT,CASSLITPATGELFF
TRBJ2-1,TRBV7-2,TRBD2,.,TGTGCCAGCAGCTTAGTCGCGGGAGGGCCTTCCTACAATGAGCAGTTCTTC,CASSLVAGGPSYNEQFF
TRBJ2-7,TRBV6-1,TRBD2,.,TGTGCCAGCAGTGGACTAGCGAACTCCTACGAGCAGTACTTC,CASSGLANSYEQYF
TRBJ2-7,TRBV18,TRBD2,.,TGTGCCAGCTCCCGGTCTAGCGGGAGTCGGGAAGGCGAGCAGTACTTC,CASSRSSGSREGEQYF
TRBJ1-1,TRBV19,.,.,TGTGCCAGTAGTATCTTGGGCCTCGGTAACACTGAAGCTTTCTTT,CASSILGLGNTEAFF
TRBJ2-1,TRBV7-7,.,.,TGTGCCAGCAGCACGGGCGCTCACAATGAGCAGTTCTTC,CASSTGAHNEQFF
TRBJ1-4,TRBV5-1,.,.,TGCGCCAGCAGCTTGGGGCAGGCCGCTGAAAAACTGTTTTTT,CASSLGQAAEKLFF
TRBJ1-1,TRBV7-9,.,.,TGTGCCAGCAGCTTAGAAAGACTTTCGGGAGGAAACACTGAAGCTTTCTTT,CASSLERLSGGNTEAFF
TRBJ2-7,TRBV4-2,.,.,TGTGCCAGCAGCCAAACCCCTTCAAACGAGCAGTACTTC,CASSQTPSNEQYF
TRBJ1-5,TRBV18,.,.,TGTGCCAGCTCACCGAGCAATCAGCCCCAGCATTTT,CASSPSNQPQHF
TRBJ1-1,TRBV6-5,TRBD1,few,TGTGCCAGCAGAGGACAGGGAGGAATCACTGAAGCTTTCTTT,CASRGQGGITEAFF
TRBJ2-2,TRBV5-6,TRBD1,once,TGTGCCAGCAGCTTGGCAGGGGGCTATGGCGGGGAGCTGTTTTTT,CASSLAGGYGGELFF
TRBJ2-1,TRBV6-6,TRBD2,.,TGTGCCAGCAGTCCCACCGGGGGGGGAGACTACAATGAGCAGTTCTTC,CASSPTGGGDYNEQFF
TRBJ2-3,TRBV19,TRBD2,.,TGTGCCAGTAGGACGCGGGGGAGCACAGATACGCAGTATTTT,CASRTRGSTDTQYF
TRBJ2-5,TRBV28,.,.,TGTGCCAGCAGTTTGTACTCTCAAGAGACCCAGTACTTC,CASSLYSQETQYF
TRBJ2-7,TRBV7-9,.,once,TGTGCCAGCAGCACGTCCTACGAGCAGTACTTC,CASSTSYEQYF
TRBJ2-2,TRBV9,.,.,TGTGCCAGCAGCGTAGCTCCCTCGAACACCGGGGAGCTGTTTTTT,CASSVAPSNTGELFF
TRBJ2-7,TRBV10-3,.,.,TGTGCCATCAGTAGGGACGATTCCTACGAGCAGTACTTC,CAISRDDSYEQYF
TRBJ1-2,TRBV28,TRBD1,.,TGTGCCAGCAGTTTAACAGGGGGGAACTATGGCTACACCTTC,CASSLTGGNYGYTF
TRBJ1-2,TRBV7-9,TRBD1,.,TGTGCCAGCAGCTATTCGGACAGGGGTTATGGCTACACCTTC,CASSYSDRGYGYTF
TRBJ1-1,TRBV27,.,.,TGTGCCAGCAGCCCCTCCCCCCATACGAACACTGAAGCTTTCTTT,CASSPSPHTNTEAFF
TRBJ2-5,TRBV19,.,.,TGTGCCAGTAACAAACCAGGGAAAGGGCAAGAGACCCAGTACTTC,CASNKPGKGQETQYF
TRBJ2-3,TRBV7-2,.,.,TGTGCCAGCAGCCTTAGCCGGGAGATCCCTTCAGACCGGTATTTT,CASSLSREIPSDRYF
TRBJ2-5,TRBV7-9,.,.,TGTGCCAGCAGCCTGACGGGCGGGAAGGCGACCCAGTACTTC,CASSLTGGKATQYF
TRBJ1-4,TRBV9,.,few,TGTGCCAGCAGCGCCCTTCAGGGTGAGGGTGAAAAACTGTTTTTT,CASSALQGEGEKLFF
TRBJ2-5,TRBV28,TRBD2,.,TGTGCCAGCAGTTTATACCTAACGAGAGTGGGGCTAGCGGGATTAGGTAACAAAGAGACCCAGTACTTC,CASSLYLTRVGLAGLGNKETQYF
TRBJ2-7,TRBV6-5,.,.,TGTGCCAGCAGCCGGGACCCCTTAACCTACGAGCAGTACTTC,CASSRDPLTYEQYF
TRBJ2-1,TRBV5-1,.,.,TGCGCCAGCAGCTTGGGGACTCCTCAGGGGATCAATGAGCAGTTCTTC,CASSLGTPQGINEQFF
TRBJ2-4,TRBV6-6,.,.,TGTGCCAGCCGACAGGAAGGGGCCAAAAACATTCAGTACTTC,CASRQEGAKNIQYF
TRBJ1-1,TRBV11-2,.,once,TGTGCCAGCAGCCGGCCCACTCAGGGCACTGAAGCTTTCTTT,CASSRPTQGTEAFF
TRBJ1-5,TRBV29-1,.,few,TGCAGCGTTGGAGAGGGGGATCAGCCCCAGCATTTT,CSVGEGDQPQHF
TRBJ2-5,TRBV5-1,TRBD1,.,TGCGCCAGCAGCTTAAGGACAGGGGATGGAGAGACCCAGTACTTC,CASSLRTGDGETQYF
TRBJ1-5,TRBV30,.,.,TGTGCCTGGAGTAAAAGTTATCAGGGGCCCCAGCATTTT,CAWSKSYQGPQHF
TRBJ1-4,TRBV19,.,.,TGTGCCAGTTCCGGGACCTCGTTAGGTGAAAAACTGTTTTTT,CASSGTSLGEKLFF
TRBJ2-3,TRBV30,TRBD2,.,TGTGCCCTCGGAGCGCGGGGGATAGCGAGCACAGATACGCAGTATTTT,CALGARGIASTDTQYF
TRBJ2-7,TRBV2,TRBD2,.,TGTGCCAGCATGCGGACTAGGTGGGGCTACGAGCAGTACTTC,CASMRTRWGYEQYF
TRBJ2-7,TRBV5-5,.,.,TGTGCCAGCAGCTTGGGTAGGGCTCTCTCGGAGGAGTACTTC,CASSLGRALSEEYF
TRBJ2-1,TRBV7-2,TRBD2,.,TGTGCCAGCAGTATAGCGGGAGGGGACAATGAGCAGTTCTTC,CASSIAGGDNEQFF
TRBJ1-6,TRBV14,.,.,TGTGCCAGCAGCCATTTGCCCCAGGGACTTTTTAATTCACCCCTCCACTTT,CASSHLPQGLFNSPLHF